The clone carrying this T cell receptor beta chain was counted at least ten times. Its antigen is unidentified. This sample stems from a study of regulatory T cells in long-lasting Graves disease. Study results and caveats: Peripheral blood, not thyroid tissue, was the sole material studied.

Both iRepertoire HTBI primers and Arm-PCR of CDR3 regions were used to build the TCR beta libraries. A single record per CDR3 protein comes from TCRdb applying MiXCR to the multiplex PCR reads. Here the sample spans under 500,000 distinct CDR3 sequences, around 20% being singletons. Time point described: persistent/refractory GD, antithyroid drugs over 5 years with positive TRAb. PBMC-extracted RNA yielded the TCR library. In each case, Graves' disease was diagnosed per American Thyroid Association guidelines. EDTA tubes collected nine milliliters of peripheral blood. This CDR3 spans 14 amino acids. CDR1 and CDR2 from the germline V gene are LGHDT and YNNKEL (reference sequence). V dropped 4 bases and J dropped 3 bases, with 12 bases sitting between them.

This sequence joins TRBV3-1 and TRBJ1-1, with D maybe TRBD1 (5 bases). The sequence came from a female donor with Graves disease. This specimen consisted of peripheral blood mononuclear cells (PBMCs), obtained when the disease was refractory, from a patient treated with antithyroid drugs. The CDR3 sequence: CASSRWAGDTEAFF. CDR3 nucleotide sequence: TGTGCCAGCAGCCGCTGGGCGGGGGACACTGAAGCTTTCTTT.